The clone carrying this T cell receptor (beta chain) was found once. Only in-frame clones appear in the TCRdb table, and some are missing; sequencing was by immunoSEQ multiplex PCR. The repertoire has about 52,000 clones, over 80% of them found once; the top ten carry 6.9%. These data originate in a study of blood T cell repertoires in COVID-19. On the study more broadly: There were acute and convalescent COVID-19 samples, and they came from the United States, Italy and Spain.

The V and J ends lost 2 bases and 6 bases respectively, with 6 bases between them. There are 12 residues in the CDR3. Germline loops: CDR1 MDHEN, CDR2 SYDVKM. This receptor was obtained from an older man with active COVID-19. Sequencing was done on a sample of peripheral blood. J is TRBJ2-3 and V is TRBV28; D unresolved. The CDR3 DNA is TGTGCCAGCAGTTTAATAATGGATACGCAGTATTTT. It translates to CASSLIMDTQYF. Filled out from reference TRBV28 and TRBJ2-3, the complete variable domain reads DVKVTQSSRYLVKRTGEKVFLECVQDMDHENMFWYRQDPGLGLRLIYFSYDVKMKEKGDIPEGYSVSREKKERFSLILESASTNQTSMYLCASSLIMDTQYFGPGTRLTVL.